One sample yielded the 30 T cell receptor beta chains listed below, sequenced in a study of T cells in Graves' hyperthyroidism and ophthalmopathy. RNA transcripts provided the source from which TCR beta CDR3 regions were amplified. Carried out on the TCR CDR3, a first-round RT-PCR used the HTBI primer set. TCRdb re-analysed the multiplex PCR reads in MiXCR, keeping a single row per CDR3 protein. Seen here are 700,000 to 950,000 distinct CDR3 sequences, 30% to 40% observed once, and the top ten hold roughly 30%. The sequencing input was blood. All receptors come from a woman aged 40 to 55 with Graves' hyperthyroidism.

In this sample, this clonotype turned up many times. V usage is TRBV20-1 and J usage is TRBJ2-2; no clear D. CDR1 is DFQATT and CDR2 is SNEGSKA in the germline V gene (reference sequence). V gave up 5 bases and J gave up 4 bases, with 14 bases separating them. The CDR3 is made up of 14 amino acids. The DNA for the CDR3 is TGCAGTGCTCTCGGGCCTCGTGGCACCGGGGAGCTGTTTTTT. Encoded protein: CSALGPRGTGELFF.

In its sample, this clonotype was seen many times. V is TRBV7-3 and J is TRBJ2-2; tentative D call: TRBD1 (6 bases). CDR3 size: 14 residues. Trimming cost V 6 bases and J 5 bases, with 13 bases left between them. Germline V gives CDR1 SGHTA, CDR2 FQGTGA. CDR3 residues: CASSPGTFTGELFF. CDR3 sequence (DNA): TGTGCCAGCAGTCCAGGGACATTTACCGGGGAGCTGTTTTTT.

This clonotype was observed many times. The chain has TRBV24-1 and TRBJ2-2; D could derive from TRBD1 or TRBD2 (5 bases each). The CDR3 sequence is 16 residues long. Germline V gene lookup returns CDR1 KGHDR and CDR2 SFDVKD. V lost 2 bases and J 1 base, leaving 10 bases between the germline ends. The CDR3 protein is CATSDWGTVNTGELFF. CDR3 nucleotide sequence: TGTGCCACCAGTGATTGGGGGACCGTGAACACCGGGGAGCTGTTTTTT.

This clonotype was detected only once. This may be a read error: a much more frequent sequence differs by one nucleotide. The V call is TRBV10-3, the J call TRBJ1-2; TRBD1 matches 8 bases. The CDR3 extends over 13 amino acids. The V segment lost 5 bases and the J segment 8 bases; nucleotides outside the gene matches: 7. The germline V gene has CDR1 ENHRY and CDR2 SYGVKD. This CDR3 reads CAISFRDRTGYTF. The DNA of the CDR3 is TGTGCCATCAGTTTCCGGGACAGGACAGGCTACACCTTC.

This clonotype turned up a few times. The V and J genes are TRBV4-2 and TRBJ1-1; no clear D gene. Germline loops: CDR1 LGHNA, CDR2 YNFKEQ. V was trimmed by 6 bases and J by 0 bases, leaving 11 bases between them. This CDR3 contains 14 residues. The CDR3 loop is CASSVADLNTEAFF. For the CDR3, the DNA is TGTGCCAGCAGTGTGGCAGACTTGAACACTGAAGCTTTCTTT.

Ten or more counts support this clonotype. The chain links TRBV7-9 to TRBJ2-6, with D possibly being TRBD1 (5 bases). V dropped 5 bases and J dropped 2 bases, with 10 bases sitting between them. The CDR3 loop spans 15 amino acids. Germline V gene data show CDR1 as SEHNR and CDR2 as FQNEAQ (reference sequence). The CDR3 DNA sequence: TGTGCCAGCAGCACCAGGGTTGCTGGGGCCAACGTCCTGACTTTC. It encodes CASSTRVAGANVLTF.

This clonotype was counted only a few times. The chain is built from TRBV20-1 and TRBJ1-2; maybe TRBD1 (5 bases). The CDR3 is made up of 14 amino acids. V was cut by 0 bases and J by 4 bases, with 12 bases left in between. Germline CDR1 reads DFQATT; CDR2 reads SNEGSKA (reference sequence). CDR3 residues: CSARDQGGGYGYTF. The CDR3 bases are TGCAGTGCTAGAGATCAGGGAGGCGGCTATGGCTACACCTTC.

This chain uses TRBV5-1 with TRBJ2-5; 7 nucleotides agree with TRBD2. Germline CDR1 and CDR2: SGHRS and YFSETQ. The ends lost 4 bases at V and 5 bases at J; junction bases unmatched: 11. This CDR3 is built from 15 residues. The CDR3 nucleotides are TGCGCCAGCAGCCAAGATCCCCGGGGGGAGGAGACCCAGTACTTC. Its translation is CASSQDPRGEETQYF.

This sequence joins TRBV12-3 or TRBV12-4 and TRBJ1-2, with D uncertain. The CDR3 loop spans 14 amino acids. V dropped 4 bases and J dropped 4 bases, with 13 bases sitting between them. DNA of the CDR3: TGTGCCAGCAGTTATTCCGCAGTCAGCTATGGCTACACCTTC. It codes for CASSYSAVSYGYTF.

As concerns this clonotype: A read error may be the cause here, since a much bigger clone is one base away. The gene calls are TRBV7-9 and TRBJ1-6; D might be TRBD1 (6 bases). The CDR3 length is 15 residues. V lost 3 bases, J lost 7 bases, and 13 bases lay in between. The germline CDR1 and CDR2 sequences are SEHNR and FQNEAQ (reference sequence). The CDR3 bases are TGTGCCAGCAGCTTTAGGGGGTGGGCGAATTCACCCCTCCACTTT. This codes for CASSFRGWANSPLHF.

This clonotype was found a few times. A junction boundary mismatches the germline segment, possibly from a read error. This sequence joins TRBV6-6 and TRBJ2-7, with 13 bases that match TRBD2. The CDR3 loop spans 18 amino acids. Germline lookup yields CDR1 MNHNY and CDR2 SVGAGI (reference sequence). The CDR3 loop reads CASSYSMGLAGTSFEQYF. The CDR3 nucleotides are TGTGCCAGCAGTTACTCGATGGGACTAGCGGGAACTTCCTTCGAGCAGTACTTC.

The chain recombines TRBV7-9 with TRBJ1-2, with 8 bases matching TRBD1. V dropped 5 bases and J dropped 1; count of bases not matched to a gene: 6. This CDR3 has 15 residues. The germline gives CDR1 SEHNR, CDR2 FQNEAQ (reference sequence). This CDR3 is CASSGPGGLNYGYTF. The CDR3 DNA sequence: TGTGCCAGCAGCGGGCCAGGGGGCCTTAACTATGGCTACACCTTC. Together with reference TRBV7-9 and TRBJ1-2, the CDR3 gives the full variable domain: DTGVSQNPRHKITKRGQNVTFRCDPISEHNRLYWYRQTLGQGPEFLTYFQNEAQLEKSRLLSDRFSAERPKGSFSTLEIQRTEQGDSAMYLCASSGPGGLNYGYTFGSGTRLTVV.

In its sample, this clonotype was seen many times. This chain links TRBV9 with TRBJ2-3; D might be TRBD2 (5 bases). CDR1 and CDR2 (germline): SGDLS, YYNGEE. V lost 0 bases and J lost 0, with 5 bases in between. This CDR3 spans 14 amino acids. CDR3 in amino acids: CASSVASSTDTQYF. In DNA form, the CDR3 reads TGTGCCAGCAGCGTAGCTAGCAGCACAGATACGCAGTATTTT. The full variable domain, completed using reference TRBV9 and TRBJ2-3, is DSGVTQTPKHLITATGQRVTLRCSPRSGDLSVYWYQQSLDQGLQFLIQYYNGEERAKGNILERFSAQQFPDLHSELNLSSLELGDSALYFCASSVASSTDTQYFGPGTRLTVL.

Many counts were recorded for this clonotype. This chain links TRBV19 with TRBJ1-2; 12 positions match TRBD1. The ends lost 9 bases at V and 7 bases at J; junction bases unmatched: 6. CDR1 is LNHDA and CDR2 is SQIVND in the germline V gene (reference sequence). The CDR3 is 13 amino acids. DNA of the CDR3: TGTGCCAGCCGGGACAGGGGGCTCGTTGGCTACACCTTC. This codes for CASRDRGLVGYTF.

At least ten counts were recorded for this clonotype. The chain uses TRBV20-1 and TRBJ1-1, with D maybe TRBD1 (5 bases). Germline CDR1 DFQATT, CDR2 SNEGSKA (reference sequence). V was cut by 5 bases and J by 1 base, with 8 bases left in between. The CDR3 runs 12 residues. Here the CDR3 reads CSARDGNTEAFF. In nucleotides, the CDR3 is TGCAGTGCTCGGGACGGGAACACTGAAGCTTTCTTT.

This clonotype appeared many times. The chain has TRBV19 and TRBJ1-5; D gene uncertain. This CDR3 region has 14 residues. Trimming left V 8 bases short and J 0 bases short, with 11 bases between. Germline assignment: CDR1 LNHDA and CDR2 SQIVND (reference sequence). CDR3 protein: CASVEEYSNQPQHF. The CDR3 nucleotides are TGTGCCAGTGTTGAGGAATATAGCAATCAGCCCCAGCATTTT.

The chain combines TRBV7-9 with TRBJ2-5, with TRBD1 matching over 9 bases. The CDR3 sequence is 15 residues long. Trimming at V came to 3 bases and at J to 1 base, leaving 3 bases not matched to a gene. Germline assignment: CDR1 SEHNR and CDR2 FQNEAQ (reference sequence). CDR3: CASSLGQGTQETQYF. CDR3 nucleotides: TGTGCCAGCAGCTTGGGACAGGGAACCCAAGAGACCCAGTACTTC.

This clonotype was observed a few times. V gene TRBV4-3 combines with J gene TRBJ2-5; TRBD1 aligns across 8 bases. V was pared by 0 bases and J by 5 bases, with 5 bases of the junction left unmatched. The V gene's germline CDR1 is LGHNA and CDR2 YSLEER. The CDR3 extends over 15 amino acids. The CDR3 sequence: CASSQEPGGGETQYF. The DNA of the CDR3 is TGCGCCAGCAGCCAAGAACCAGGGGGCGGGGAGACCCAGTACTTC.

The chain joins TRBV7-9 to TRBJ2-2; D gene uncertain. With 5 bases removed from V and 6 bases from J, the gap between germline ends came to 10 bases. This CDR3 is 13 amino acids long. CDR1 and CDR2 (germline): SEHNR, FQNEAQ (reference sequence). The CDR3 spells CASSTSEPGELFF. CDR3 in DNA: TGTGCCAGCAGCACCTCAGAGCCCGGGGAGCTGTTTTTT.

The chain joins TRBV2 to TRBJ1-4; D is ambiguous. In germline, CDR1 is SNHLY, CDR2 FYNNEI. V lost 6 bases, J lost 7 bases, and 15 bases lay in between. The CDR3 consists of 14 residues. The CDR3 protein is CASRGPDDGEKLFF. CDR3 bases: TGTGCCAGCAGAGGCCCTGATGACGGTGAAAAACTGTTTTTT.

A few counts support this clonotype. V and J are TRBV7-9 and TRBJ1-4, with D maybe TRBD1 (6 bases). The CDR3 spans 17 residues. The germline gives CDR1 SEHNR, CDR2 FQNEAQ (reference sequence). Trimming took off 5 bases at V and 1 base at J, with 17 bases between the two ends. In DNA form, the CDR3 reads TGTGCCAGCAGCCGGCGGACAGAGAGAGTAACTAATGAAAAACTGTTTTTT. Translation gives CASSRRTERVTNEKLFF.

The chain couples TRBV2 to TRBJ2-7; 10 bases are shared with TRBD2. Germline CDR1 is SNHLY and CDR2 is FYNNEI. The CDR3 totals 15 residues. V gave up 5 bases and J gave up 2 bases; unmatched junction bases: 6. The CDR3 DNA is TGTGCCAGCAGTCTGCTAGCGGGGGACACCTACGAGCAGTACTTC. This gives the protein CASSLLAGDTYEQYF. Complete variable domain (other parts from reference TRBV2 and TRBJ2-7): EPEVTQTPSHQVTQMGQEVILRCVPISNHLYFYWYRQILGQKVEFLVSFYNNEISEKSEIFDDQFSVERPDGSNFTLKIRSTKLEDSAMYFCASSLLAGDTYEQYFGPGTRLTVT.

The chain is built from TRBV12-3 or TRBV12-4 and TRBJ1-5; perhaps TRBD1 as D (5 bases). The CDR3 is 18 residues long. V lost 4 bases and J lost 0, with 19 bases in between. For the CDR3, the DNA is TGTGCCAGCAGTTCGGGGGGGATAGGAGATGGTAGCAATCAGCCCCAGCATTTT. This translates into CASSSGGIGDGSNQPQHF.

This clonotype came up a few times. V and J are TRBV15 and TRBJ2-3; TRBD2 matches 10 bases. The V segment lost 4 bases and the J segment 3 bases; nucleotides outside the gene matches: 13. Germline V gene sequence: CDR1 LNHNV, CDR2 YYDKDF (reference sequence). The CDR3 runs to 18 residues. The CDR3 region has the DNA TGTGCCACCAGCATGGGGATGGCTAGCGGGAGTACTACAGATACGCAGTATTTT. It codes for CATSMGMASGSTTDTQYF.

V and J are TRBV11-2 and TRBJ2-5; 7 bases are a match to TRBD1. The CDR3 extends over 17 amino acids. Germline CDR1 reads SGHAT; CDR2 reads FQNNGV. Trimming took 4 bases from V and 7 from J; bases not matched to a gene: 18. CDR3 amino acids: CASSSGRGAGGHGTQYF. In DNA, the CDR3 is TGTGCCAGCAGCTCGGGACGAGGGGCAGGGGGTCATGGGACCCAGTACTTC.

This chain links TRBV7-2 with TRBJ1-4; D gene ambiguous. The CDR3 consists of 15 residues. V dropped 5 bases and J dropped 3 bases, with 13 bases sitting between them. Germline V CDR1 and CDR2: SGHTA, FQGNSA. The CDR3 DNA sequence: TGTGCCAGCAGCCCGACCTACTTACCTAATGAAAAACTGTTTTTT. It translates to CASSPTYLPNEKLFF.

V and J are TRBV25-1 and TRBJ2-7; D may be TRBD1 (5 bases). Germline CDR1 is MGHDK and CDR2 is SYGVNS. This CDR3 spans 11 amino acids. V shed 6 bases and J shed 5 bases, with 8 bases lying between them. CDR3 bases: TGTGCCAGCAGCGCAGGGAACGAGCAGTACTTC. Protein sequence: CASSAGNEQYF.

This clonotype has just a few counts. The gene calls are TRBV11-1 and TRBJ2-5; D is uncertain. The germline CDR1 and CDR2 sequences are SGHAT and FQDESV (reference sequence). CDR3 size: 16 residues. V was trimmed by 5 bases and J by 5 bases, leaving 21 bases between them. The CDR3 bases are TGTGCCAGCAGCCCCCTGCCGGCAGCATCCGAGGAGACCCAGTACTTC. It encodes CASSPLPAASEETQYF.

This rearrangement joins TRBV5-6 to TRBJ2-7; TRBD1 aligns across 9 bases. Germline lookup yields CDR1 SGHDT and CDR2 YYEEEE. The length of the CDR3 is 16 residues. Trimming took 5 bases from V and 3 from J; bases not matched to a gene: 12. The CDR3 bases are TGTGCCAGCAGACCCGGGACAGGGTTTGGGCGCTACGAGCAGTACTTC. This sequence encodes CASRPGTGFGRYEQYF.

The chain carries TRBV5-1 and TRBJ1-5; no clear D gene. The V end was cut by 0 bases, the J end by 3 bases, with 10 bases between. The CDR3 sequence is 15 residues long. The V gene's germline CDR1 is SGHRS and CDR2 YFSETQ. The chain's CDR3 is CASSLAADDNQPQHF. The CDR3 region has the DNA TGCGCCAGCAGCTTGGCTGCCGACGACAATCAGCCCCAGCATTTT.